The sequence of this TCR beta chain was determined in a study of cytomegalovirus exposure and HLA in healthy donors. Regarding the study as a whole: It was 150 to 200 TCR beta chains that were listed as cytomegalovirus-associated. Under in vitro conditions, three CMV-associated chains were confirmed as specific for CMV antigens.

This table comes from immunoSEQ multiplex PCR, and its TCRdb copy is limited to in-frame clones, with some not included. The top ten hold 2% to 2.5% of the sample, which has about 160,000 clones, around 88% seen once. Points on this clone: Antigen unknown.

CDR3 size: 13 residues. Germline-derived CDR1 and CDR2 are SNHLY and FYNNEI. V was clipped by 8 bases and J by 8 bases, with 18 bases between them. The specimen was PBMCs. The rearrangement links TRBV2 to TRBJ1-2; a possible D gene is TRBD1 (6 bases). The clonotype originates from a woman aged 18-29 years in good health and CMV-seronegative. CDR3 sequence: CASGTRQLVGYTF. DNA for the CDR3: TGTGCCAGCGGGACAAGGCAGCTTGTAGGCTACACCTTC.